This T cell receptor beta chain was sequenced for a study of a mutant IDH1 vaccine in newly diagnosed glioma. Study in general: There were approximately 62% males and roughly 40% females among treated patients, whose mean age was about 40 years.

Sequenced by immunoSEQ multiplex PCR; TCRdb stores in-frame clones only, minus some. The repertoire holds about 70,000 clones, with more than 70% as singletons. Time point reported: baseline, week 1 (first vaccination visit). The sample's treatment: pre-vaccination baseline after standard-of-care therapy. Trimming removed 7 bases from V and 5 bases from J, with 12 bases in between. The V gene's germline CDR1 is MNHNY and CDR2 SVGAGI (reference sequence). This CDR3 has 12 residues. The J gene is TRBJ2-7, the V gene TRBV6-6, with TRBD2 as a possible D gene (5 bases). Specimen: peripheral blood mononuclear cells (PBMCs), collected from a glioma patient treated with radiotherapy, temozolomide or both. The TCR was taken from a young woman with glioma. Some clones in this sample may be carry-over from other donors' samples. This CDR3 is CASTYPGNEQYF. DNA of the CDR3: TGTGCCAGCACCTACCCGGGGAACGAGCAGTACTTC.